A selection of T cell receptor beta chains follows, all from one sample in a study of T cells in Graves' hyperthyroidism and ophthalmopathy. TCRdb ran MiXCR on the multiplex PCR reads and lists one entry per CDR3 protein. This repertoire shows almost 500,000 distinct CDR3 sequences, less than 25% found once; its top ten account for under 55%. Sequences were obtained from blood. The receptors derive from a woman aged 70-85 years with Graves' ophthalmopathy. Each CDR3 is given with its conserved first and last residue. A D gene is named only where the DNA matches it firmly. A clone size is listed for some rows: how often the clone was seen (once, few, many), or a class if it is expanded.

DNA: TGTGCCAGCAGCTTAGTCCCCAGCGGAGCCTGGGGAGATACGCAGTATTTT
CDR3: CASSLVPSGAWGDTQYF
D: .
V: TRBV7-2
J: TRBJ2-3
size: many

DNA: TGCAGTGCTATTCTAGCGGGAGCAAATGAGCAGTTCTTC
CDR3: CSAILAGANEQFF
D: TRBD2
V: TRBV20-1
J: TRBJ2-1
size: .

DNA: TGTGCCAGCAGCGTAGGGGGGGGTGAAGCTTTCTTT
CDR3: CASSVGGGEAFF
D: .
V: TRBV9
J: TRBJ1-1
size: few

DNA: TGCGCCAGCAGCACCCTGACAGGGGCCCCTCGCTTGAACACTGAAGCTTTCTTT
CDR3: CASSTLTGAPRLNTEAFF
D: TRBD1
V: TRBV5-1
J: TRBJ1-1
size: .

DNA: TGTGCCAGCAGCGGAGACCGGGACAGGGAAGCTTTCTTT
CDR3: CASSGDRDREAFF
D: TRBD1
V: TRBV11-3
J: TRBJ1-1
size: .

DNA: TGTGCCAGTACGAAGGGAGGAGCTGAAAAACTGTTTTTT
CDR3: CASTKGGAEKLFF
D: .
V: TRBV19
J: TRBJ1-4
size: .

DNA: TGTGCCAGCAGTGGGTCTAGCGGTTACACAGATACGCAGTATTTT
CDR3: CASSGSSGYTDTQYF
D: TRBD2
V: TRBV27
J: TRBJ2-3
size: few

DNA: TGCAGTGCTAGCGGACTGGGGGGGCCAACTCGTCAGCCCCAGCATTTT
CDR3: CSASGLGGPTRQPQHF
D: .
V: TRBV20-1
J: TRBJ1-5
size: .

DNA: TGTGCCATTTCAAGGGGGATAGAGGAGACCCAGTACTTC
CDR3: CAISRGIEETQYF
D: .
V: TRBV10-3
J: TRBJ2-5
size: few

DNA: TGTGCCAGCAGTTTAGGGGCGGGAGTAGGGTTTGGGAATGAGCAGTTCTTC
CDR3: CASSLGAGVGFGNEQFF
D: TRBD2
V: TRBV12-3/TRBV12-4
J: TRBJ2-1
size: few

DNA: TGTGCCAGCAGTTTCCTCAGGGTGACCGGGGAGCTGTTTTTT
CDR3: CASSFLRVTGELFF
D: .
V: TRBV6-5
J: TRBJ2-2
size: .

DNA: TGTGCCAGCAGTTTAGTCGGGAGCCTCAGGGCGGGCGAGCAGTACTTC
CDR3: CASSLVGSLRAGEQYF
D: .
V: TRBV27
J: TRBJ2-7
size: .

DNA: TGTGCCATCAGTGGATTGGACTACCTGTACGAGCAGTACTTC
CDR3: CAISGLDYLYEQYF
D: .
V: TRBV10-3
J: TRBJ2-7
size: .

DNA: TGTGCCAGCAGCCCCCTTCGGCCGGGACAGGGGGCTTATAACTATGGCTACACCTTC
CDR3: CASSPLRPGQGAYNYGYTF
D: TRBD1
V: TRBV7-2
J: TRBJ1-2
size: .

DNA: TGCGCCAGCAGCCAGTCACAGGGTACGGGGCCAGATACGCAGTATTTT
CDR3: CASSQSQGTGPDTQYF
D: .
V: TRBV4-3
J: TRBJ2-3
size: few

DNA: TGTGCCACCAGCAGGGGCAGAAACTATGGCTACACCTTC
CDR3: CATSRGRNYGYTF
D: .
V: TRBV15
J: TRBJ1-2
size: many

DNA: TGTGCCAGCAGCTTAGTATTGGGGGGCACTGAAGCTTTCTTT
CDR3: CASSLVLGGTEAFF
D: .
V: TRBV7-3
J: TRBJ1-1
size: .

DNA: TGCAGTGCTAGAACCGGGACAGGGGTTCCTAACTATGGCTACACCTTC
CDR3: CSARTGTGVPNYGYTF
D: TRBD1
V: TRBV20-1
J: TRBJ1-2
size: few

DNA: TGTGCCAGCAGTTTAGGACAGAGAACAAGCGCTGAAGCTTTCTTT
CDR3: CASSLGQRTSAEAFF
D: .
V: TRBV12-3/TRBV12-4
J: TRBJ1-1
size: .

DNA: TGTGCCAGCAGGGATGGACAGGGTCTTAATTCACCCCTCCACTTT
CDR3: CASRDGQGLNSPLHF
D: TRBD1
V: TRBV7-9
J: TRBJ1-6
size: few

DNA: TGTGCCAGCAGCTTGTCGGCCCGCGGTTCCTACGAGCAGTACTTC
CDR3: CASSLSARGSYEQYF
D: .
V: TRBV7-6
J: TRBJ2-7
size: few

DNA: TGTGCCTGCATTGGACAGCCGAATTCACCCCTCCACTTT
CDR3: CACIGQPNSPLHF
D: .
V: TRBV30
J: TRBJ1-6
size: .